This is a list of T cell receptor beta chains from one sample in a study of control samples from healthy donors and cancer patients. Assay used: immunoSEQ multiplex PCR; TCRdb lists only in-frame clones, some missing. Found here are about 120,000 clones, more than 80% of them singletons; the top ten hold less than 40%. Sequencing input: blood. The receptors were gathered from a man aged 45-65 years in good health. The CDR3 runs from the conserved cysteine through the conserved F or W. The size entry is marked missing in some rows and otherwise reads once, few, many or a size class.

v_call: TRBV24-1; clone_size: NA; j_call: TRBJ2-5; cdr3_aa: CATSDRTEQETQYF
v_call: TRBV19; clone_size: NA; j_call: TRBJ2-5; cdr3_aa: CASSMSGGVETQYF
v_call: TRBV16; clone_size: once; j_call: TRBJ2-7; cdr3_aa: CASSRGQGYEQYF
v_call: TRBV5-6; clone_size: once; j_call: TRBJ2-1; cdr3_aa: CASSKDRGQFF
v_call: TRBV4-3; clone_size: NA; j_call: TRBJ2-2; cdr3_aa: CASSQDWRSSNTGELFF
v_call: TRBV4-3; clone_size: NA; j_call: TRBJ1-1; cdr3_aa: CASSHYRGENTEAFF
v_call: TRBV18; clone_size: NA; j_call: TRBJ2-3; cdr3_aa: CASSPPQLTDTQYF
v_call: TRBV19; clone_size: NA; j_call: TRBJ1-1; cdr3_aa: CASSIGTVNTEAFF
v_call: TRBV30; clone_size: NA; j_call: TRBJ1-1; cdr3_aa: CAWRKQGNTEAFF
v_call: TRBV7-2; clone_size: NA; j_call: TRBJ2-2; cdr3_aa: CASSLSGLAGMRTGELFF
v_call: TRBV7-9; clone_size: NA; j_call: TRBJ2-2; cdr3_aa: CASSLGDSDTGELFF
v_call: TRBV10-3; clone_size: NA; j_call: TRBJ2-3; cdr3_aa: CAISETSGPTDTQYF
v_call: TRBV6-6; clone_size: NA; j_call: TRBJ2-3; cdr3_aa: CASSYSTGASTDTQYF
v_call: TRBV30; clone_size: NA; j_call: TRBJ1-1; cdr3_aa: CAWRGERNTEAFF
v_call: TRBV7-7; clone_size: NA; j_call: TRBJ2-7; cdr3_aa: CASSPGQGHSYEQYF
v_call: TRBV15; clone_size: NA; j_call: TRBJ1-1; cdr3_aa: CATSRDGTGDTEAFF
v_call: TRBV5-6; clone_size: NA; j_call: TRBJ2-7; cdr3_aa: CASSSPRTGTYEQYF
v_call: TRBV7-2; clone_size: NA; j_call: TRBJ2-1; cdr3_aa: CASSSGRLYNEQFF
v_call: TRBV6-5; clone_size: NA; j_call: TRBJ1-2; cdr3_aa: CASSRGSDPYYGYTF
v_call: TRBV7-6; clone_size: few; j_call: TRBJ1-5; cdr3_aa: CASSLDGGSNQPQHF
v_call: TRBV4-2; clone_size: NA; j_call: TRBJ2-2; cdr3_aa: CASSQESGRPTGELFF
v_call: TRBV30; clone_size: NA; j_call: TRBJ1-5; cdr3_aa: CAWSVAVTNQPQHF
v_call: TRBV27; clone_size: NA; j_call: TRBJ2-2; cdr3_aa: CASSPLNGELFF
v_call: TRBV6-5; clone_size: NA; j_call: TRBJ2-7; cdr3_aa: CASSLTSRGGYEQYF
v_call: TRBV19; clone_size: NA; j_call: TRBJ1-3; cdr3_aa: CASSMHSSGNTIYF
v_call: TRBV11-2; clone_size: NA; j_call: TRBJ1-2; cdr3_aa: CASSLQDRQGYTF
v_call: TRBV5-1; clone_size: NA; j_call: TRBJ1-1; cdr3_aa: CASSYQDRVRTEAFF
v_call: TRBV21-1; clone_size: NA; j_call: TRBJ2-5; cdr3_aa: CASSTGGGLGETQYF
v_call: TRBV19; clone_size: NA; j_call: TRBJ1-1; cdr3_aa: CASSIVVGRGIRTEAFF
v_call: TRBV18; clone_size: once; j_call: TRBJ1-3; cdr3_aa: CASSPIKGAVGNTIYF
v_call: TRBV5-4; clone_size: few; j_call: TRBJ2-3; cdr3_aa: CASSLAGGQSTDTQYF
v_call: TRBV21-1; clone_size: once; j_call: TRBJ2-1; cdr3_aa: CARNRGISSYNEQFF
v_call: TRBV5-5; clone_size: few; j_call: TRBJ1-1; cdr3_aa: CASSLFGGRGGTEAFF
v_call: TRBV11-2; clone_size: NA; j_call: TRBJ2-7; cdr3_aa: CASSLAWGDKSYEQYF
v_call: TRBV2; clone_size: NA; j_call: TRBJ1-3; cdr3_aa: CASRYGNTIYF
v_call: TRBV29-1; clone_size: NA; j_call: TRBJ2-6; cdr3_aa: CSVDQAGANVLTF
v_call: TRBV12-3/TRBV12-4; clone_size: NA; j_call: TRBJ1-2; cdr3_aa: CASSLGRAYGYTF
v_call: TRBV5-6; clone_size: NA; j_call: TRBJ2-1; cdr3_aa: CASSLIGVSGNEQFF
v_call: TRBV18; clone_size: NA; j_call: TRBJ2-3; cdr3_aa: CASSPRPGMRLASSTDTQYF
v_call: TRBV7-9; clone_size: NA; j_call: TRBJ1-1; cdr3_aa: CASSLLLSGDTEAFF
v_call: TRBV10-3; clone_size: NA; j_call: TRBJ1-2; cdr3_aa: CAIGGYGGDNNYGYTF
v_call: TRBV28; clone_size: NA; j_call: TRBJ1-2; cdr3_aa: CATSYRRSGYTF
v_call: TRBV2; clone_size: NA; j_call: TRBJ1-6; cdr3_aa: CASSEEGGTYNSPLHF
v_call: TRBV18; clone_size: NA; j_call: TRBJ2-2; cdr3_aa: CASSPRRAGGPNTGELFF
v_call: TRBV21-1; clone_size: NA; j_call: TRBJ1-5; cdr3_aa: CASSKQGTRYSNQPQHF
v_call: TRBV5-4; clone_size: NA; j_call: TRBJ2-7; cdr3_aa: CASGPGQGPYEQYF
v_call: TRBV5-8; clone_size: NA; j_call: TRBJ1-2; cdr3_aa: CASSLLQGALGYTF
v_call: TRBV18; clone_size: once; j_call: TRBJ1-1; cdr3_aa: CASAAVNFEAFF
v_call: TRBV6-2/TRBV6-3; clone_size: NA; j_call: TRBJ2-3; cdr3_aa: CASSSHPAGPDTQYF
v_call: TRBV29-1; clone_size: NA; j_call: TRBJ1-3; cdr3_aa: CSVEDRAGNTIYF
v_call: TRBV5-5; clone_size: NA; j_call: TRBJ1-4; cdr3_aa: CASSRDTNEKLFF
v_call: TRBV5-6; clone_size: NA; j_call: TRBJ2-2; cdr3_aa: CASSLPTGELFF
v_call: TRBV19; clone_size: NA; j_call: TRBJ1-4; cdr3_aa: CASRPAKGPNEKLFF
v_call: TRBV19; clone_size: NA; j_call: TRBJ1-5; cdr3_aa: CASSSMLDRVNQPQHF
v_call: TRBV18; clone_size: NA; j_call: TRBJ1-1; cdr3_aa: CASSPRTVSNTEAFF
v_call: TRBV29-1; clone_size: NA; j_call: TRBJ1-2; cdr3_aa: CSLDGPSPTMGYTF
v_call: TRBV27; clone_size: NA; j_call: TRBJ2-1; cdr3_aa: CASSPGTGGRNEQFF